This T cell receptor (beta chain) is drawn from a study of T-cell reconstitution after alpha-beta-depleted transplantation in children. Preparation of the TCRbeta library used unique molecular identifiers. TCRdb reprocessed the PCR reads with MiXCR, giving one entry per CDR3 protein. The sample holds a few hundred thousand distinct CDR3 sequences, 6.5% to 9% seen once. This clonotype was seen repeatedly, ten times or more. The target antigen is unknown. Trimming pared 0 bases from V and 11 bases from J, leaving 13 bases between. The CDR3 runs 12 residues. CDR1 is DFQATT, CDR2 SNEGSKA, per germline (reference sequence). Broader study findings: Hyperexpanded clones declined; after one year, newly produced T cells mostly supplied diversity. Reportedly, roughly two months post-transplant, alpha-beta T cells arose from several hundred expanded graft clones.

The genes are TRBV20-1 and TRBJ1-1; the D is unclear. The TCR originated in a female patient aged 2-15 years who had a stem cell transplant for Fanconi anemia, so the T cells may come from the graft donor. The source material was peripheral blood, sampled 360 days after TCRalphabeta/CD19-depleted stem cell transplant. CDR3 in amino acids: CSARDPLNAAFF. In DNA form, the CDR3 reads TGCAGTGCTAGAGACCCGTTGAATGCGGCTTTCTTT.